Below, 2 T cell receptor beta chains from the same sample are listed, as sequenced in a study of cytomegalovirus exposure and HLA in healthy donors. Some clones are missing from TCRdb's copy, which holds only in-frame ones; the method was immunoSEQ multiplex PCR. The sample has about 110,000 clones, about nine tenths seen once. Sequenced sample: PBMCs. These receptors all stem from a woman aged 18 to 35 in good health and CMV-seronegative.

The V and J genes are TRBV7-8 and TRBJ1-2; perhaps TRBD1 as D (6 bases). This CDR3 has 13 amino acids. Trimming stripped 7 bases from V and 4 bases from J, with 13 bases between. Germline V gene data show CDR1 as SGHVS and CDR2 as FQNEAQ. The CDR3 sequence is CASKPSGVYGYTF. CDR3 DNA: TGTGCCAGCAAACCCTCAGGGGTCTATGGCTACACCTTC. The whole variable domain, filled in from reference TRBV7-8 and TRBJ1-2, reads GAGVSQSPRYKVAKRGQDVALRCDPISGHVSLFWYQQALGQGPEFLTYFQNEAQLDKSGLPSDRFFAERPEGSVSTLKIQRTQQEDSAVYLCASKPSGVYGYTFGSGTRLTVV.

The sample holds one count of this clone. As DNA, the CDR3 is TGCGCCAGCAGCTTGTGGGGGGAGGGCACTGAAGCTTTCTTT. This sequence encodes CASSLWGEGTEAFF. The chain recombines TRBV5-1 with TRBJ1-1; D might be TRBD1 (5 bases). The CDR3 has 14 residues. Germline values: CDR1 SGHRS, CDR2 YFSETQ. Trimming removed 1 base from V and 4 bases from J, with 11 bases in between.